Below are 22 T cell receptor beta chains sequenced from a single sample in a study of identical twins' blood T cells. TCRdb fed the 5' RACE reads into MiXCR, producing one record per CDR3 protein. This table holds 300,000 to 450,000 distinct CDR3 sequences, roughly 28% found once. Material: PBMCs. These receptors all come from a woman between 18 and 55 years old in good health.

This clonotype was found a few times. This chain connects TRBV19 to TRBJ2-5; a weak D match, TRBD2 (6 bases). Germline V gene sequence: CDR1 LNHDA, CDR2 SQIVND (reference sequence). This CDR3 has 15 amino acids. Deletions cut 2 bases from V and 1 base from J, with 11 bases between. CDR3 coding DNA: TGTGCCAGTAGTATACTGGGACTTACCCAAGAGACCCAGTACTTC. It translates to CASSILGLTQETQYF.

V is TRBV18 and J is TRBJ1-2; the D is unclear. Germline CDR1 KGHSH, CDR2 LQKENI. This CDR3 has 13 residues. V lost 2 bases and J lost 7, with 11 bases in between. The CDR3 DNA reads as TGTGCCAGCTCACCAGTGGGTGCGGCTGGCTACACCTTC. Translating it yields CASSPVGAAGYTF.

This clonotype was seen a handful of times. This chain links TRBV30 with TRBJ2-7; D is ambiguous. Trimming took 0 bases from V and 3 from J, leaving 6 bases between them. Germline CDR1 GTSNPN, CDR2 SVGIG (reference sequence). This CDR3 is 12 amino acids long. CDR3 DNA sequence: TGTGCCTGGAGTGTAATCAACTACGAGCAGTACTTC. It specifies CAWSVINYEQYF.

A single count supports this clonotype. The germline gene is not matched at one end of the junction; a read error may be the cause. CDR3 loop: CASSPAEGATGAFF. The CDR3 nucleotides read TGTGCCAGCAGCCCGGCTGAGGGGGCAACTGGAGCTTTCTTT. V usage is TRBV7-9 and J usage is TRBJ1-1; 7 bases align to TRBD1. Germline V gene sequence: CDR1 SEHNR, CDR2 FQNEAQ (reference sequence). CDR3 length: 14 residues.

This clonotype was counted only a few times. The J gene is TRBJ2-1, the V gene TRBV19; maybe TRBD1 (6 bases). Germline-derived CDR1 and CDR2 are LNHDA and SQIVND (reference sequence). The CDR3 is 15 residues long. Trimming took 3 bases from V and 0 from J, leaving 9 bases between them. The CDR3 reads CASSMGASSYNEQFF. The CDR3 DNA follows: TGTGCCAGTAGTATGGGGGCAAGCTCCTACAATGAGCAGTTCTTC.

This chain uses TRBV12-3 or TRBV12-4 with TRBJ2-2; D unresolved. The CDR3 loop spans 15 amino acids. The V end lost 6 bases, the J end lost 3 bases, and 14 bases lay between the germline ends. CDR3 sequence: CASSPDRTYTGELFF. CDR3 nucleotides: TGTGCCAGCAGCCCGGATCGTACTTACACCGGGGAGCTGTTTTTT.

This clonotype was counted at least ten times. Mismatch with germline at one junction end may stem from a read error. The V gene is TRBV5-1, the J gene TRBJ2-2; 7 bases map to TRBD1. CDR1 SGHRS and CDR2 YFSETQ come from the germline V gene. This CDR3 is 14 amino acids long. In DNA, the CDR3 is TGTGCCAGCCGGGGACAGCTTAACACCGGGGAGCTGTTTTTT. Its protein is CASRGQLNTGELFF.

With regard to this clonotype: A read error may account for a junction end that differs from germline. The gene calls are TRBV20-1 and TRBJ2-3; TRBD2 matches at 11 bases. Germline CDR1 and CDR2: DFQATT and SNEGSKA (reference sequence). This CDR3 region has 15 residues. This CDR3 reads CSAIPSGRRTDTQCF. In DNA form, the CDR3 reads TGCAGTGCCATACCTAGCGGGAGGAGGACAGATACGCAGTGTTTT.

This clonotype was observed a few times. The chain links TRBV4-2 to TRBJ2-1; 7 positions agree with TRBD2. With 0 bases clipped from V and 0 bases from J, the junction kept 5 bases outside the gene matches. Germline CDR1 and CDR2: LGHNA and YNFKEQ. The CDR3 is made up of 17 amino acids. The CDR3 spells CASSQETSQSSYNEQFF. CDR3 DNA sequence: TGTGCCAGCAGCCAAGAGACTAGCCAGAGCTCCTACAATGAGCAGTTCTTC.

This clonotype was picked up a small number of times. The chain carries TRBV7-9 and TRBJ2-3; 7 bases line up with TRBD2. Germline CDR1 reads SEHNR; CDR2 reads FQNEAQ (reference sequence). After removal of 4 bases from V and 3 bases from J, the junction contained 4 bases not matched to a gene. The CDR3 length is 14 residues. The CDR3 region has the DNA TGTGCCAGCAGCTCCTGGACTAGTACAGATACGCAGTATTTT. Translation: CASSSWTSTDTQYF.

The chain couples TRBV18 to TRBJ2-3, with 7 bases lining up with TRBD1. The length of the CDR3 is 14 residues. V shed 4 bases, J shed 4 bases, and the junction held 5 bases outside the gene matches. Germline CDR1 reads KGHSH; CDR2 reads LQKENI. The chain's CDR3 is CASSRPQGSDTQYF. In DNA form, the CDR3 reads TGTGCCAGCTCACGACCACAGGGGTCAGATACGCAGTATTTT.

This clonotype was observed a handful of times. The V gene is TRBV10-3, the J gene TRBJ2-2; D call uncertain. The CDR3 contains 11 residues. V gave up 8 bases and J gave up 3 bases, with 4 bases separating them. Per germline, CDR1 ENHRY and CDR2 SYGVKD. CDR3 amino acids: CAIQDTGELFF. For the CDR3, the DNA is TGTGCCATCCAAGACACCGGGGAGCTGTTTTTT.

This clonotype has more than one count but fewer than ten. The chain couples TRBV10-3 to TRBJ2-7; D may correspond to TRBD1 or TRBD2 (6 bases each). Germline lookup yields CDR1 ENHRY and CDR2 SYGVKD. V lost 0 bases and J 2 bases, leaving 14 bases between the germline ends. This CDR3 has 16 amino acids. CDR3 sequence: CAISESGGNTPYEQYF. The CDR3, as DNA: TGTGCCATCAGTGAGTCGGGGGGCAATACTCCCTACGAGCAGTACTTC.

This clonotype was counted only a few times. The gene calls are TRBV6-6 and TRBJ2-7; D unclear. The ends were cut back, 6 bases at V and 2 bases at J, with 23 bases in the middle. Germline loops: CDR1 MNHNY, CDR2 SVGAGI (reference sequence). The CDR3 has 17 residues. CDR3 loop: CASSPMQLGSVTYEQYF. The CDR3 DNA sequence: TGTGCCAGCAGCCCTATGCAGCTTGGCAGTGTCACCTACGAGCAGTACTTC.

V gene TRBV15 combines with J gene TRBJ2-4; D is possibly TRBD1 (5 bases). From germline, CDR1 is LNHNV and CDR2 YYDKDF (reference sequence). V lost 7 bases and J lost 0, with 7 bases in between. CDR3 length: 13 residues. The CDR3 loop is CATKDKAKNIQYF. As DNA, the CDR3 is TGTGCCACCAAGGACAAAGCCAAAAACATTCAGTACTTC.

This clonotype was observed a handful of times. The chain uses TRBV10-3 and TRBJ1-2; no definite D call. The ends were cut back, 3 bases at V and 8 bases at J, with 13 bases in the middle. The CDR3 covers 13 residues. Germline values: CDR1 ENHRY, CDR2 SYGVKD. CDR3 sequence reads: CAISEPTPQGYTF. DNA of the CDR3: TGTGCCATCAGTGAACCGACTCCCCAAGGCTACACCTTC.

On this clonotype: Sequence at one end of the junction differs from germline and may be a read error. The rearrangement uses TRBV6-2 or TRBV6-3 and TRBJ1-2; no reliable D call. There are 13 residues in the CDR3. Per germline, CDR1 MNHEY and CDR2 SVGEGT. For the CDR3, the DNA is TGTGCCAGCAGTCCTGACCTTAACTATGGCTGCACCTTC. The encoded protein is CASSPDLNYGCTF.

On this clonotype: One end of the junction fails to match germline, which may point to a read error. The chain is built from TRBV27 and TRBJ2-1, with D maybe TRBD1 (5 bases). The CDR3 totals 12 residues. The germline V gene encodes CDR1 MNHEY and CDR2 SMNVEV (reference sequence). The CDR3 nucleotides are TGTGCCAGCCGAGGTGGGTGGACACTTCAGATCTTC. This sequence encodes CASRGGWTLQIF.

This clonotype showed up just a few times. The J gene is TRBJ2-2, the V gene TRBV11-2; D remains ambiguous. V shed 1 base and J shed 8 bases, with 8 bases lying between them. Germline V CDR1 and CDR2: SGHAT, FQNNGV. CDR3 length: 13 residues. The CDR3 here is CASSLVTSGELFF. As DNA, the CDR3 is TGTGCCAGCAGCTTAGTAACGTCTGGGGAGCTGTTTTTT.

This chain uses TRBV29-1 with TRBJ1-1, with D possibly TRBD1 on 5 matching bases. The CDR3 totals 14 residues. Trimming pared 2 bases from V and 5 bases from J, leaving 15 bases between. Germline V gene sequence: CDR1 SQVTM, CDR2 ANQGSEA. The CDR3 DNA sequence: TGCAGCGTTGAAATTGGGGGGTTGCGTACTGAAGCTTTCTTT. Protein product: CSVEIGGLRTEAFF.

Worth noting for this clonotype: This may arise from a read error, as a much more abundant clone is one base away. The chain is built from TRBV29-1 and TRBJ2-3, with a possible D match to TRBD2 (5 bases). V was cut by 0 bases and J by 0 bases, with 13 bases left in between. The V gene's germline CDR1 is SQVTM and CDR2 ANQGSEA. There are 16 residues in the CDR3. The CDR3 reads CSVEDSSMTSTDTQYF. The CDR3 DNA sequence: TGCAGCGTTGAAGATTCTAGCATGACTAGCACAGATACGCAGTATTTT.

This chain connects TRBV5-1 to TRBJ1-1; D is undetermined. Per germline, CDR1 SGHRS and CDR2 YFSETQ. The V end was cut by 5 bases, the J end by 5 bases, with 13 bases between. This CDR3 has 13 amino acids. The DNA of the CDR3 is TGCGCCAGCAGTTCGGACGGATGGACTGAAGCTTTCTTT. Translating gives CASSSDGWTEAFF.